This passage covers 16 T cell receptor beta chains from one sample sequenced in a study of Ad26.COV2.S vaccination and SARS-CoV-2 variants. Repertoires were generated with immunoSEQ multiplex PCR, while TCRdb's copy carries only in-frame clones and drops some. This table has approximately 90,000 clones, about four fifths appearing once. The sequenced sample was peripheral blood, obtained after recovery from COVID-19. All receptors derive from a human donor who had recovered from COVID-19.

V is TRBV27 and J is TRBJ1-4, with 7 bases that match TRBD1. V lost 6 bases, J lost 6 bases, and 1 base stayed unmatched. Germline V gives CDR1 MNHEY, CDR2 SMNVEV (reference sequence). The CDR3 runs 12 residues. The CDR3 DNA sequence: TGTGCCAGCAGACAGGGGTATGAAAAACTGTTTTTT. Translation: CASRQGYEKLFF. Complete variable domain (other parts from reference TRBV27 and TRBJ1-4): EAQVTQNPRYLITVTGKKLTVTCSQNMNHEYMSWYRQDPGLGLRQIYYSMNVEVTDKGDVPEGYKVSRKEKRNFPLILESPSPNQTSLYFCASRQGYEKLFFGSGTQLSVL.

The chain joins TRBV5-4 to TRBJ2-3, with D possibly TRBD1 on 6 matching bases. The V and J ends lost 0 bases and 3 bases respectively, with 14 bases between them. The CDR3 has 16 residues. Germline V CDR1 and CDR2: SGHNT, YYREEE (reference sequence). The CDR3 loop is CASSLASAGVTDTQYF. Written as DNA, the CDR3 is TGTGCCAGCAGCTTGGCTTCGGCAGGGGTAACAGATACGCAGTATTTT.

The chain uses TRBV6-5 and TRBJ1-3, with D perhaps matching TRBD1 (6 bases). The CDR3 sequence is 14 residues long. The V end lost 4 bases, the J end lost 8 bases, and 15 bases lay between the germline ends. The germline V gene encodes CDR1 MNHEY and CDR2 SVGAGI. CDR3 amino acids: CASSSPRGADTIYF. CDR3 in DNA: TGTGCCAGCAGTTCCCCCAGGGGCGCGGACACCATATATTTT.

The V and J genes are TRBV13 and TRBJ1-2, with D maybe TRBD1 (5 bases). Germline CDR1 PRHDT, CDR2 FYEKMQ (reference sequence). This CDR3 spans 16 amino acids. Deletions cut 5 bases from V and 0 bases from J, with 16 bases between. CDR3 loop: CASSPKRGNTNYGYTF. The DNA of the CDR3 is TGTGCCAGCAGCCCTAAACGGGGGAATACTAACTATGGCTACACCTTC.

As DNA, the CDR3 is TGCAGTGCTGGACAGGGAGATGGCTACACCTTC. Its protein product is CSAGQGDGYTF. The chain couples TRBV20-1 to TRBJ1-2; 8 bases match TRBD1. Looked up from germline, CDR1 is DFQATT and CDR2 is SNEGSKA (reference sequence). This CDR3 region has 11 residues. With 5 bases clipped from V and 6 bases from J, the junction kept 2 bases outside the gene matches.

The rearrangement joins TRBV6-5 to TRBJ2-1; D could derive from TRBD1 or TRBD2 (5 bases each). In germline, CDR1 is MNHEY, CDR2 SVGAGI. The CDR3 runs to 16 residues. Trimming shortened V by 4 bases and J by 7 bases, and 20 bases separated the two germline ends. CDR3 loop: CASSSGQGEVRNEQFF. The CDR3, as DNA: TGTGCCAGCAGTTCGGGGCAGGGAGAAGTTAGGAATGAGCAGTTCTTC.

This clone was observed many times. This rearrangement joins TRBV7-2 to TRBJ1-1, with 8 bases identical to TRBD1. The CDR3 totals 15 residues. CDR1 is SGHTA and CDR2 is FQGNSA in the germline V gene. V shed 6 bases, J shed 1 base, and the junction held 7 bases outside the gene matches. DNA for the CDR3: TGTGCCAGCAGGTCTCAGGGGGCCAGGAACACTGAAGCTTTCTTT. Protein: CASRSQGARNTEAFF.

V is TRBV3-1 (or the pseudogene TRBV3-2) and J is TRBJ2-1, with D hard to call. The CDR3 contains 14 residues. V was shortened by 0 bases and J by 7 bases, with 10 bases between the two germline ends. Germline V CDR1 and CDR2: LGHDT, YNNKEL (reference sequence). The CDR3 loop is CASSQDLRVNEQFF. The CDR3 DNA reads TGTGCCAGCAGCCAAGATCTACGGGTAAATGAGCAGTTCTTC.

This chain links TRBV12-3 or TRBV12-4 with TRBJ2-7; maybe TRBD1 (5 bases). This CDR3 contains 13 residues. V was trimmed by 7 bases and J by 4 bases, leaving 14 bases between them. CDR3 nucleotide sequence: TGTGCCAGCACCAAAAGGGGTTGGTACGAGCAGTACTTC. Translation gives CASTKRGWYEQYF.

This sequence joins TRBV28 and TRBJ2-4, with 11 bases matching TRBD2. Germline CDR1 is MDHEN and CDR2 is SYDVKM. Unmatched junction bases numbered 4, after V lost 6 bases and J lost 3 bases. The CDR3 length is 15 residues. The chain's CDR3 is CASRPTSGGKNIQYF. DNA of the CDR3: TGTGCCAGCAGGCCTACTAGCGGGGGCAAAAACATTCAGTACTTC.

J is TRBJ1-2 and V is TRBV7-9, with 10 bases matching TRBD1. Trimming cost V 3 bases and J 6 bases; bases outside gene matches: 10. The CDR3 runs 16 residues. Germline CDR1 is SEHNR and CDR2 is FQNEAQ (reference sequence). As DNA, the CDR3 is TGTGCCAGCAGCTTGGGACAGGGGACTACCCGGGATGGCTACACCTTC. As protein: CASSLGQGTTRDGYTF.

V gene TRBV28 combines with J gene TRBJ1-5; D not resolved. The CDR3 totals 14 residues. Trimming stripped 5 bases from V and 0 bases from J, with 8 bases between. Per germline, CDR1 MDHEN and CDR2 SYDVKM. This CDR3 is CASSIMYSNQPQHF. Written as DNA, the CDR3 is TGTGCCAGCAGTATCATGTATAGCAATCAGCCCCAGCATTTT.

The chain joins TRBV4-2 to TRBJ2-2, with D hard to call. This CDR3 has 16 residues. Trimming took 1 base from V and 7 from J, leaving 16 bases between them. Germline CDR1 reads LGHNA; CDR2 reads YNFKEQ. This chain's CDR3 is CASSQAFGPKIGELFF. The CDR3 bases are TGTGCCAGCAGCCAAGCGTTTGGTCCCAAGATCGGGGAGCTGTTTTTT.

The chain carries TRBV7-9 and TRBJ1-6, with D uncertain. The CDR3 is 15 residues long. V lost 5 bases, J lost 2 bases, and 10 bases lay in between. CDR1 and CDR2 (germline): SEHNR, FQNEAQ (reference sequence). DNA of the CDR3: TGTGCCAGCAGCCCCGGGGTGACCTATAATTCACCCCTCCACTTT. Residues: CASSPGVTYNSPLHF.

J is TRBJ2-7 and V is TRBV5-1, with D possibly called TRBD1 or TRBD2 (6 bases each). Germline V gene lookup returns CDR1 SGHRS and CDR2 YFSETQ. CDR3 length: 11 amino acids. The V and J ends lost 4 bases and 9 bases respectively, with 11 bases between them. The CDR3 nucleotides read TGCGCCAGCAGCGGGGGGCAGGTGCAGTACTTC. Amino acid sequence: CASSGGQVQYF. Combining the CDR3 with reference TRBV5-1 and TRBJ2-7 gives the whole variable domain KAGVTQTPRYLIKTRGQQVTLSCSPISGHRSVSWYQQTPGQGLQFLFEYFSETQRNKGNFPGRFSGRQFSNSRSEMNVSTLELGDSALYLCASSGGQVQYFGPGTRLTVT.

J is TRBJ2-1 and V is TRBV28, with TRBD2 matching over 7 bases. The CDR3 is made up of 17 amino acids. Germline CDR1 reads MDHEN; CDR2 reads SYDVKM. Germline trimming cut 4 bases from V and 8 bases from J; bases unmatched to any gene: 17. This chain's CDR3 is CASSYFQRREQTDEQFF. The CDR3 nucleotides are TGTGCCAGCAGTTATTTTCAACGGCGGGAGCAAACTGATGAGCAGTTCTTC.